This T cell receptor beta chain appears in the sequencing data of a study of blood T cells in healthy people across ages. General study results and limits: As age increased, TCR beta diversity per million T cells fell in a roughly linear fashion.

This clonotype was counted a few times. What it recognizes is unknown. Given a much more abundant clone one base away, this may be a read error. Since no conserved phenylalanine or tryptophan closes the CDR3, a read error is the likely cause. A second PCR, run for roughly 7 to 12 cycles, used a sample-barcoded 5' primer plus a J-beta primer mix. One entry per CDR3 protein results from TCRdb running MiXCR on the 5' RACE reads. This table holds 750,000 to 950,000 distinct CDR3 sequences, more than 25% found once. With V trimmed by 6 bases and J by 4 bases, 5 bases remained unmatched. Germline V gives CDR1 MNHEY, CDR2 SMNVEV (reference sequence). The CDR3 extends over 15 amino acids. Each of the donors had approximately 10 milliliters of peripheral blood drawn into EDTA-treated Vacutainer tubes. These sequences were also reported in another study, on T cells of mothers and their children. That paper adds: Mother-child pairs who were related displayed a slightly higher overlap than unrelated pairs, a difference that was non-significant.

The chain carries TRBV27 and TRBJ2-1; 11 bases are shared with TRBD2. The specimen was blood. The source of this sequence is a boy between 10 and 17 years old in good health. Here the CDR3 DNA reads TGTGCCAGCAGAAAAACTAGCGGGGGTTACAATGAGCAGTTCCTC. As protein: CASRKTSGGYNEQFL.